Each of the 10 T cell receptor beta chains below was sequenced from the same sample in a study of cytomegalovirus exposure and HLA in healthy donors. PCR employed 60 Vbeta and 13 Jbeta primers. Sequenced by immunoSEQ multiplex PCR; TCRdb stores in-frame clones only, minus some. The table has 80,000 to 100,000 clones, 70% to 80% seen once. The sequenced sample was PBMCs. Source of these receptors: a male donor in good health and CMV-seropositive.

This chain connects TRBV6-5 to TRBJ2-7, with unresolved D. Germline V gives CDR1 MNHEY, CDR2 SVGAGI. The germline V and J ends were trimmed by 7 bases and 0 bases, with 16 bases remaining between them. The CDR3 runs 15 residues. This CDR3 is CASTYVGASSYEQYF. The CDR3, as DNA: TGTGCCAGCACCTACGTGGGCGCGAGCTCCTACGAGCAGTACTTC.

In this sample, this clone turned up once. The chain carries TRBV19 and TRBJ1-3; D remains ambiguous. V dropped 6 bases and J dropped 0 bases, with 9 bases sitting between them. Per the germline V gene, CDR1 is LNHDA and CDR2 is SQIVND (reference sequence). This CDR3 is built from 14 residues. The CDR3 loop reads CASRIRGSGNTIYF. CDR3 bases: TGTGCCAGTAGAATCCGGGGCTCTGGAAACACCATATATTTT. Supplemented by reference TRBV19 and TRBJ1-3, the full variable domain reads DGGITQSPKYLFRKEGQNVTLSCEQNLNHDAMYWYRQDPGQGLRLIYYSQIVNDFQKGDIAEGYSVSREKKESFPLTVTSAQKNPTAFYLCASRIRGSGNTIYFGEGSWLTVV.

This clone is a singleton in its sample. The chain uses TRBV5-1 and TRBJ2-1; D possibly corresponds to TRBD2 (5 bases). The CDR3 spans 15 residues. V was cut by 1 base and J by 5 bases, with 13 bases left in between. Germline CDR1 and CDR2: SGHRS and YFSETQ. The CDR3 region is CASSLRPETNNEQFF. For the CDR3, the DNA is TGCGCCAGCAGCTTGCGGCCAGAGACTAACAATGAGCAGTTCTTC.

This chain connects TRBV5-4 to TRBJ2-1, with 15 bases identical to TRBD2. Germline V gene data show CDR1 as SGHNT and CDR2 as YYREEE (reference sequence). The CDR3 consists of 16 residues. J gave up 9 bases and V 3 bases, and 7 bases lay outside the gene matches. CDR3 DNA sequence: TGTGCCAGCAGCTCAGGACTAGCGGGGGGGCCGGGTGAGCAGTTCTTC. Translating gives CASSSGLAGGPGEQFF.

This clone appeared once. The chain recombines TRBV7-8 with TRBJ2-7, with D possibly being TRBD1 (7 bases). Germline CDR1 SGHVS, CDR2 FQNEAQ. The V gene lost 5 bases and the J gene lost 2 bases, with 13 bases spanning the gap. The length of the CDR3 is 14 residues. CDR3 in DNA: TGTGCCAGCAGCCGTGCAGGGGGGCCCTACGAGCAGTACTTC. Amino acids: CASSRAGGPYEQYF.

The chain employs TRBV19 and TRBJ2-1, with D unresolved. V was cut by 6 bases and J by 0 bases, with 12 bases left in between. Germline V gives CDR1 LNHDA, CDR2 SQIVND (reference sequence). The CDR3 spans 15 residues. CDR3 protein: CASSGRRSSYNEQFF. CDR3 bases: TGTGCCAGTAGCGGCCGAAGGAGCTCCTACAATGAGCAGTTCTTC.

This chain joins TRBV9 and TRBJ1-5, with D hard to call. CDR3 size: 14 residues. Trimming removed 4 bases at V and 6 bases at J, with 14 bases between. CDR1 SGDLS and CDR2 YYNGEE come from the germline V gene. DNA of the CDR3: TGTGCCAGCAGCCCCACGGGGTCGGGTCAGCCCCAGCATTTT. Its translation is CASSPTGSGQPQHF. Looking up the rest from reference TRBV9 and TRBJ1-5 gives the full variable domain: DSGVTQTPKHLITATGQRVTLRCSPRSGDLSVYWYQQSLDQGLQFLIQYYNGEERAKGNILERFSAQQFPDLHSELNLSSLELGDSALYFCASSPTGSGQPQHFGDGTRLSIL.

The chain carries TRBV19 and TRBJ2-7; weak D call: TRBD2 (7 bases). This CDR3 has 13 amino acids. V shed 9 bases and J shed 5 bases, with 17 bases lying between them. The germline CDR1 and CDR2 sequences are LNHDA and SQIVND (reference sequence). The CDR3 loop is CASGRQGFDEQYF. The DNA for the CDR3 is TGTGCCAGCGGGAGGCAGGGGTTCGACGAGCAGTACTTC.

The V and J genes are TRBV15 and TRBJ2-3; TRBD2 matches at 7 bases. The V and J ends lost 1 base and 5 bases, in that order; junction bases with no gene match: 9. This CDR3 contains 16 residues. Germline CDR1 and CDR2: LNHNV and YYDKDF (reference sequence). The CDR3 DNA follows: TGTGCCACCAGCAGAGGGGTAAGCGGGGCAGGAGATACGCAGTATTTT. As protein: CATSRGVSGAGDTQYF.

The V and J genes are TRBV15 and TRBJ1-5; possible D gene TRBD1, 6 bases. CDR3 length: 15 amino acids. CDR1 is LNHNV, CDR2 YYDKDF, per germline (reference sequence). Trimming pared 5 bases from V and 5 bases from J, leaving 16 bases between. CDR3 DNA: TGTGCCACCAGCGCGCAATACAGGGACGATCAGCCCCAGCATTTT. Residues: CATSAQYRDDQPQHF.